This TCR beta chain derives from a study of post-analysis software for immune sequencing data. Overall study results and limits: Compared against controls, patients with multiple sclerosis displayed significantly lower normalized Chao1 diversity.

Comments on this clonotype: Its antigen remains unidentified.

CDR3 size: 13 residues. The J segment lost 7 bases and the V segment lost 3 bases, leaving 7 bases of the junction unmatched. The germline gives CDR1 DFQATT, CDR2 SNEGSKA (reference sequence). Prepared libraries of TCR beta cDNA carried unique molecular identifiers. TCRdb itself ran the PCR reads through MiXCR, one entry per CDR3 protein. Altogether about 160,000 distinct CDR3 sequences are present, around 36% being singletons, with the ten largest covering 25% to 30%. The chain has TRBV20-1 and TRBJ2-7; TRBD2 matches at 9 bases. This specimen consisted of blood, obtained after autologous hematopoietic stem cell transplantation. The receptor's source is a girl aged 5-17 years with multiple sclerosis. The CDR3 region is CSARASGNLEQYF. The CDR3 DNA follows: TGCAGTGCTAGGGCTAGCGGGAACCTGGAGCAGTACTTC.